Shown below are 15 T cell receptor beta chains from a single sample sequenced in a study of blood T cell repertoires in COVID-19. Some clones are missing from TCRdb's copy, which holds only in-frame ones; the method was immunoSEQ multiplex PCR. The sample yields approximately 310,000 clones, about nine tenths seen once. What was sequenced was PBMCs or T cells enriched from blood (not recorded which). These receptors all stem from a man aged 55-75 years who had recovered from COVID-19.

The table lists this clone with a count of one. The chain links TRBV11-1 to TRBJ2-2, with D possibly TRBD1 on 6 matching bases. Between the trimmed V and J ends, which lost 1 base and 7 bases, there was a span of 13 bases. Germline V gene data show CDR1 as SGHAT and CDR2 as FQDESV (reference sequence). The CDR3 has 15 amino acids. The CDR3 protein is CASSLVTGKNGELFF. The CDR3 nucleotides read TGTGCCAGCAGCTTAGTTACAGGGAAGAACGGGGAGCTGTTTTTT.

V usage is TRBV6-2 or TRBV6-3 and J usage is TRBJ2-1, with 9 bases lining up with TRBD1. V gave up 2 bases and J gave up 9 bases; unmatched junction bases: 8. The CDR3 runs 15 residues. Germline V CDR1 and CDR2: MNHEY, SVGEGT. The CDR3, as DNA: TGTGCCAGCAGTTACGCCGGGACAGGGTTGAGTGAGCAGTTCTTC. Translation gives CASSYAGTGLSEQFF.

V gene TRBV3-1 (or the pseudogene TRBV3-2) combines with J gene TRBJ1-5, with a tentative D call TRBD1 (6 bases). Trimming left V 1 base short and J 0 bases short, with 10 bases between. The CDR3 loop spans 16 amino acids. Germline V gene data show CDR1 as LGHDT and CDR2 as YNNKEL (reference sequence). CDR3 nucleotides: TGTGCCAGCAGCCAAGTAGGACAGAATAGCAATCAGCCCCAGCATTTT. This codes for CASSQVGQNSNQPQHF.

V and J are TRBV18 and TRBJ2-7, with D maybe TRBD1 (5 bases). V was cut by 1 base and J by 0 bases, with 16 bases left in between. CDR3 size: 17 residues. Germline values: CDR1 KGHSH, CDR2 LQKENI. In DNA, the CDR3 is TGTGCCAGCTCACCACTCCCAGCAGGGCAAGGCTCCTACGAGCAGTACTTC. Encoded protein: CASSPLPAGQGSYEQYF.

The V and J genes are TRBV2 and TRBJ2-4, with a tentative D call TRBD2 (5 bases). V lost 7 bases to trimming and J lost 2 bases, with 6 bases between them. CDR1 is SNHLY, CDR2 FYNNEI, per germline. The CDR3 is 12 amino acids. The chain's CDR3 is CASTGTKNIQYF. In nucleotides, the CDR3 is TGTGCCAGCACCGGGACCAAAAACATTCAGTACTTC. Together with reference TRBV2 and TRBJ2-4, the CDR3 gives the full variable domain: EPEVTQTPSHQVTQMGQEVILRCVPISNHLYFYWYRQILGQKVEFLVSFYNNEISEKSEIFDDQFSVERPDGSNFTLKIRSTKLEDSAMYFCASTGTKNIQYFGAGTRLSVL.

CDR3 amino acids: CASSPPAGGIEETQYF. Here the CDR3 DNA reads TGTGCCAGCTCACCACCGGCGGGAGGAATAGAAGAGACCCAGTACTTC. This sequence joins TRBV18 and TRBJ2-5; 8 nucleotides agree with TRBD2. V dropped 0 bases and J dropped 3; count of bases not matched to a gene: 6. Germline V gene data show CDR1 as KGHSH and CDR2 as LQKENI. There are 16 residues in the CDR3.

The V and J genes are TRBV6-6 and TRBJ1-2; 8 nucleotides align to TRBD1. The CDR3 totals 16 residues. Germline CDR1 MNHNY, CDR2 SVGAGI (reference sequence). J was trimmed by 2 bases and V by 8 bases; bases with no gene match: 13. In nucleotides, the CDR3 is TGTGCCAGCCAGGGGGCACGAAACACGGAGAACTATGGCTACACCTTC. Encoded protein: CASQGARNTENYGYTF.

The chain uses TRBV5-1 and TRBJ2-3; 7 nucleotides agree with TRBD1. Unmatched junction bases numbered 2, after V lost 1 base and J lost 0 bases. The CDR3 consists of 15 residues. CDR1 is SGHRS, CDR2 YFSETQ, per germline. The CDR3 coding sequence is TGCGCCAGCAGCTTGAGCAGGGGGAGCACAGATACGCAGTATTTT. This gives the protein CASSLSRGSTDTQYF.

This sequence joins TRBV11-3 and TRBJ2-5, with no clear D. The CDR3 is 15 residues long. V dropped 5 bases and J dropped 5 bases, with 18 bases sitting between them. CDR1 is SGHNT and CDR2 is YENEEA in the germline V gene. In DNA form, the CDR3 reads TGTGCCAGCAGCCCCCGCTACAGTGAACGGGAGACCCAGTACTTC. Protein product: CASSPRYSERETQYF. Full variable domain (missing parts from reference TRBV11-3 and TRBJ2-5): EAGVVQSPRYKIIEKKQPVAFWCNPISGHNTLYWYLQNLGQGPELLIRYENEEAVDDSQLPKDRFSAERLKGVDSTLKIQPAELGDSAVYLCASSPRYSERETQYFGPGTRLLVL.

The J gene is TRBJ2-2, the V gene TRBV24-1; D is possibly TRBD2 (5 bases). V was trimmed by 5 bases and J by 4 bases, leaving 13 bases between them. Germline assignment: CDR1 KGHDR and CDR2 SFDVKD. The CDR3 sequence is 15 residues long. The CDR3 region is CATSVSSLGTGELFF. The CDR3 DNA follows: TGTGCCACCAGTGTCTCTAGCTTGGGCACCGGGGAGCTGTTTTTT.

The sample holds one count of this clone. The rearrangement links TRBV3-1 (or the pseudogene TRBV3-2) to TRBJ1-2; maybe TRBD1 (6 bases). Trimming pared 1 base from V and 1 base from J, leaving 13 bases between. The germline V gene has CDR1 LGHDT and CDR2 YNNKEL (reference sequence). CDR3 length: 16 residues. The CDR3 region has the DNA TGTGCCAGCAGCCAAGGGGCAGGACAGCTTAACTATGGCTACACCTTC. Amino acid sequence: CASSQGAGQLNYGYTF.

The chain is built from TRBV28 and TRBJ1-5, with a weak D call TRBD1 (6 bases). Germline lookup yields CDR1 MDHEN and CDR2 SYDVKM. Trimming pared 3 bases from V and 7 bases from J, leaving 16 bases between. This CDR3 comprises 15 residues. CDR3 amino acids: CASSFSRQARQPQHF. DNA for the CDR3: TGTGCCAGCAGTTTTTCCAGACAGGCCCGACAGCCCCAGCATTTT.

This chain joins TRBV7-2 and TRBJ2-1; perhaps TRBD2 as D (5 bases). The CDR3 consists of 13 residues. Germline lookup yields CDR1 SGHTA and CDR2 FQGNSA. The V end was cut by 2 bases, the J end by 3 bases, with 5 bases between. Here the CDR3 reads CASSLTSYNEQFF. The DNA for the CDR3 is TGTGCCAGCAGCTTAACTAGCTACAATGAGCAGTTCTTC.

The count of this clone is one. The CDR3 region is CASSLNFGSYNEQFF. CDR3 in DNA: TGTGCCAGCAGCCTAAACTTCGGCTCCTACAATGAGCAGTTCTTC. This chain connects TRBV7-3 to TRBJ2-1; no reliable D call. V lost 5 bases to trimming and J lost 0 bases, with 11 bases between them. The V gene's germline CDR1 is SGHTA and CDR2 FQGTGA. There are 15 residues in the CDR3.

The CDR3 is CATSDRQGRTDTQYF. In DNA form, the CDR3 reads TGTGCCACCAGTGATCGACAGGGCCGGACAGATACGCAGTATTTT. V and J are TRBV24-1 and TRBJ2-3; TRBD1 matches at 7 bases. V shed 3 bases, J shed 3 bases, and the junction held 5 bases outside the gene matches. Germline CDR1 KGHDR, CDR2 SFDVKD. The CDR3 extends over 15 amino acids.